This T cell receptor beta chain was profiled in a study of blood T cell repertoires in COVID-19. The wider study: T cells, B-cell-depleted T cells, or PBMCs supplied cDNA or gDNA.

Assay: immunoSEQ multiplex PCR; the TCRdb copy retains only in-frame clones and omits some. The data contain some 500,000 clones, around nine tenths of them singletons. The source of this sequence is a woman in her forties or fifties with COVID-19, enrolled during active disease. Material: peripheral blood.

The CDR3 nucleotides are TGTGCCAGCAGTTACTATGGACAGGGGCCTAACTATGGCTACACCTTC. Translating gives CASSYYGQGPNYGYTF. This chain links TRBV6-5 with TRBJ1-2, with 9 nucleotides matching TRBD1. The ends lost 1 base at V and 0 bases at J; junction bases unmatched: 3. CDR3 size: 16 residues. CDR1 and CDR2 from the germline V gene are MNHEY and SVGAGI.